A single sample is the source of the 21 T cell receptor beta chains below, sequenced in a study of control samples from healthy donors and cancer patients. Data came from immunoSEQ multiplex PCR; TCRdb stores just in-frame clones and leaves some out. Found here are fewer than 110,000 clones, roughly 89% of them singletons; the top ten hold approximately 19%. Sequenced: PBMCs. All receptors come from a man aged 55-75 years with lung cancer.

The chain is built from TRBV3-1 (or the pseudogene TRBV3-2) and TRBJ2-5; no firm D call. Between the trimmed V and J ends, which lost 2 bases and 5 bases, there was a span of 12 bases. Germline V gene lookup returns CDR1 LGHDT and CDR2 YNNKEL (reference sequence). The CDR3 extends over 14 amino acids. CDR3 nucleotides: TGTGCCAGCAGCCAACGGGCGGTGGAGGAGACCCAGTACTTC. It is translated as CASSQRAVEETQYF.

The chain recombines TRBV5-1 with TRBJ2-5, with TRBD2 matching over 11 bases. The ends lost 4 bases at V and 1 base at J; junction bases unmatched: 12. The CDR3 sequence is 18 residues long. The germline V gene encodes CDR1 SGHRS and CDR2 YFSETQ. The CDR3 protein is CASSPGVAGGPLQETQYF. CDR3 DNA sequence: TGCGCCAGCAGCCCCGGGGTAGCGGGGGGGCCACTCCAAGAGACCCAGTACTTC.

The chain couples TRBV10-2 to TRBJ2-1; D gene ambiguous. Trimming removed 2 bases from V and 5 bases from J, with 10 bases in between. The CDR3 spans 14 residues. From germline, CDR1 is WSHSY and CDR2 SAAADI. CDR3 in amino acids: CASSEIATNNEQFF. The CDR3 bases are TGCGCCAGCAGTGAGATTGCCACGAACAATGAGCAGTTCTTC.

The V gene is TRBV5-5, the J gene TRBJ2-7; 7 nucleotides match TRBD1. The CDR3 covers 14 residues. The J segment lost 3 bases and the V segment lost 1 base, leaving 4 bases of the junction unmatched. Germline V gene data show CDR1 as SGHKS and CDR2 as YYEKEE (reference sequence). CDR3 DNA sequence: TGTGCCAGCAGCTTGAAGGGGGCGAACTACGAGCAGTACGTC. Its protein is CASSLKGANYEQYV.

The CDR3 region is CASSTGQTSNTGELFF. For the CDR3, the DNA is TGTGCCAGCAGCACGGGACAGACCTCTAACACCGGGGAGCTGTTTTTT. This sequence joins TRBV7-6 and TRBJ2-2; 7 bases line up with TRBD1. Germline trimming cut 5 bases from V and 2 bases from J; bases unmatched to any gene: 8. From germline, CDR1 is SGHVS and CDR2 FNYEAQ. CDR3 length: 16 amino acids. Full variable domain (rest looked up from reference TRBV7-6 and TRBJ2-2): GAGVSQSPRYKVTKRGQDVALRCDPISGHVSLYWYRQALGQGPEFLTYFNYEAQQDKSGLPNDRFSAERPEGSISTLTIQRTEQRDSAMYRCASSTGQTSNTGELFFGEGSRLTVL.

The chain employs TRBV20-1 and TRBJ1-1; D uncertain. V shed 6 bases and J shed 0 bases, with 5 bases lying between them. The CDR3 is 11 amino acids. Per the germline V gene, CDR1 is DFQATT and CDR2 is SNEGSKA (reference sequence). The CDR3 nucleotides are TGCAGTGCACATATGAACACTGAAGCTTTCTTT. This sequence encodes CSAHMNTEAFF.

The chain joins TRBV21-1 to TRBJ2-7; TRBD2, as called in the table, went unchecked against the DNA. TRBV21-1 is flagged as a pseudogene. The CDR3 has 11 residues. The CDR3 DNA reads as TGTGCCAGCAGCCCACTCCGGGAGCAGTACGTC. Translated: CASSPLREQYV.

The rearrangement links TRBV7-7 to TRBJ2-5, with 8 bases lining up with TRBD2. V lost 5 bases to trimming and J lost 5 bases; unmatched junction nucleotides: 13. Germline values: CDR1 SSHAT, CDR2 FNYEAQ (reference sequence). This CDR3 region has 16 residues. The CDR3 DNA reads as TGTGCCAGCAGCCCCCTCGGGCGGGGGGCCTGGGAGACCCAGTACTTC. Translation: CASSPLGRGAWETQYF.

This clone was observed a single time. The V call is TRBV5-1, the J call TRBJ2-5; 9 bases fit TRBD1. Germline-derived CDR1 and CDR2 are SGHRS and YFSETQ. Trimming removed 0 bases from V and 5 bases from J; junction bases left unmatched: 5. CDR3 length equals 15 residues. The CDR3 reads CASSLAGQGTETQYF. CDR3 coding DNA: TGCGCCAGCAGCTTGGCGGGACAGGGTACGGAGACCCAGTACTTC. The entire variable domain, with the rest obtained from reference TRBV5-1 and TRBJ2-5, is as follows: KAGVTQTPRYLIKTRGQQVTLSCSPISGHRSVSWYQQTPGQGLQFLFEYFSETQRNKGNFPGRFSGRQFSNSRSEMNVSTLELGDSALYLCASSLAGQGTETQYFGPGTRLLVL.

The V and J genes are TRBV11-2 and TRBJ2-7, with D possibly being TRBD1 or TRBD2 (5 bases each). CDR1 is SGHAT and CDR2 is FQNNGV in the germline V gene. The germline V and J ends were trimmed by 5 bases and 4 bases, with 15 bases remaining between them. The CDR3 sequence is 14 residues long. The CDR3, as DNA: TGTGCCAGCAGCCCGGGACCGGCGAGGTACGAGCAGTACTTC. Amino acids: CASSPGPARYEQYF.

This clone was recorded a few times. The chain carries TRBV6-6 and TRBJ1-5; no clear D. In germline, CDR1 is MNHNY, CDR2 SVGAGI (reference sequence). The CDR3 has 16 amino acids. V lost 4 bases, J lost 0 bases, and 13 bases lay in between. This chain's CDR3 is CASSFYRSNSNQPQHF. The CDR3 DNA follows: TGTGCCAGCAGTTTCTACCGCTCGAATAGCAATCAGCCCCAGCATTTT.

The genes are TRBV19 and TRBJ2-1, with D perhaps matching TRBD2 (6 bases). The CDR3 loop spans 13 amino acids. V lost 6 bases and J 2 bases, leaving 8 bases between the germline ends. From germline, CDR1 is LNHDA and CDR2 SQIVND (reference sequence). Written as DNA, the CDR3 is TGTGCCAGTAGCGGGAGTACCTACAATGAGCAGTTCTTC. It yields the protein CASSGSTYNEQFF. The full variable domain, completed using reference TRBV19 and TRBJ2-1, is DGGITQSPKYLFRKEGQNVTLSCEQNLNHDAMYWYRQDPGQGLRLIYYSQIVNDFQKGDIAEGYSVSREKKESFPLTVTSAQKNPTAFYLCASSGSTYNEQFFGPGTRLTVL.

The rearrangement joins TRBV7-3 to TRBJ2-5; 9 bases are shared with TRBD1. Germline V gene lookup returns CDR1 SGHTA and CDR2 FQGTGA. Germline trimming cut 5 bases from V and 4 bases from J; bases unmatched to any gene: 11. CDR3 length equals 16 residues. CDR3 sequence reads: CASSPLTGGSGETQYF. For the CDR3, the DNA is TGTGCCAGCAGCCCTCTGACAGGGGGATCTGGAGAGACCCAGTACTTC.

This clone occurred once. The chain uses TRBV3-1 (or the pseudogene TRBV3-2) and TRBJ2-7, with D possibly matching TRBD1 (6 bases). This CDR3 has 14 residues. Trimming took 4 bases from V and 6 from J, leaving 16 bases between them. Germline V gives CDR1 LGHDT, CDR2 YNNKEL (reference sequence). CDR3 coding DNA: TGTGCCAGCAGCCGGGAACAGGGTTTGGGCGAGCAGTACTTC. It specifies CASSREQGLGEQYF.

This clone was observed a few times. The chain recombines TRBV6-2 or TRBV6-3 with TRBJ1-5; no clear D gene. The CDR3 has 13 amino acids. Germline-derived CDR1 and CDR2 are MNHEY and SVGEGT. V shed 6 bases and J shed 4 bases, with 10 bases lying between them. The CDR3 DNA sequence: TGTGCCAGCAGCACTCCCGGGAATCAGCCCCAGCATTTT. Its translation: CASSTPGNQPQHF.

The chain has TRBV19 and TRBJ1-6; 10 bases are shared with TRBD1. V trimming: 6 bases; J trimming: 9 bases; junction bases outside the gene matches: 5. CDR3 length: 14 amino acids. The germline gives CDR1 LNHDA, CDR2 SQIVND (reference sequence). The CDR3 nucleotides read TGTGCCAGTAGCCCGGGACAGGGGACTTCACCCCTCCACTTT. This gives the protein CASSPGQGTSPLHF.

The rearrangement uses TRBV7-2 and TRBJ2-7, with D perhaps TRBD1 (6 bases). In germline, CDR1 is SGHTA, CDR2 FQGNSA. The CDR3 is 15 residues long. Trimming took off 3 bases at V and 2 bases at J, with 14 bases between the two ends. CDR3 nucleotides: TGTGCCAGCAGCTTCTCGGGCCAGGGGACCTACGAGCAGTACGTC. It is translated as CASSFSGQGTYEQYV.

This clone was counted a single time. The CDR3 loop reads CASSLSPFVNEQFF. The CDR3 DNA reads as TGTGCCAGCAGCTTATCGCCTTTTGTAAATGAGCAGTTCTTC. The genes are TRBV7-6 and TRBJ2-1; D not resolved. V lost 2 bases, J lost 7 bases, and 12 bases lay in between. The CDR3 is made up of 14 amino acids. The germline V gene encodes CDR1 SGHVS and CDR2 FNYEAQ.

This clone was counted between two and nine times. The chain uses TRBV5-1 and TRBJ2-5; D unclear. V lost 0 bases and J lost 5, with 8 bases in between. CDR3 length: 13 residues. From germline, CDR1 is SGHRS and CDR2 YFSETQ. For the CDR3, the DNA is TGCGCCAGCAGCTTGGTTCTCGGGGAGACCCAGTACTTC. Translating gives CASSLVLGETQYF.

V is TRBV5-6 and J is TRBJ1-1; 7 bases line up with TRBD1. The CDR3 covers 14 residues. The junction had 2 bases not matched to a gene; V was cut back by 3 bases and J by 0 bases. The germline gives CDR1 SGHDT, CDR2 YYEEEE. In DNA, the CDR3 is TGTGCCAGCAGCTGGGGACAGCTGAACACTGAAGCTTTCTTT. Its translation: CASSWGQLNTEAFF.

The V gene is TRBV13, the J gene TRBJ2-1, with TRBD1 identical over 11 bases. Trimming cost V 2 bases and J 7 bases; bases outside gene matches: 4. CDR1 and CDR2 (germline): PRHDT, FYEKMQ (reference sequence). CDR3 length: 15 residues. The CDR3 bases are TGTGCCAGCAGCTTAACCGGGACAGGGGGAAATGAGCAGTTCTTC. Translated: CASSLTGTGGNEQFF.